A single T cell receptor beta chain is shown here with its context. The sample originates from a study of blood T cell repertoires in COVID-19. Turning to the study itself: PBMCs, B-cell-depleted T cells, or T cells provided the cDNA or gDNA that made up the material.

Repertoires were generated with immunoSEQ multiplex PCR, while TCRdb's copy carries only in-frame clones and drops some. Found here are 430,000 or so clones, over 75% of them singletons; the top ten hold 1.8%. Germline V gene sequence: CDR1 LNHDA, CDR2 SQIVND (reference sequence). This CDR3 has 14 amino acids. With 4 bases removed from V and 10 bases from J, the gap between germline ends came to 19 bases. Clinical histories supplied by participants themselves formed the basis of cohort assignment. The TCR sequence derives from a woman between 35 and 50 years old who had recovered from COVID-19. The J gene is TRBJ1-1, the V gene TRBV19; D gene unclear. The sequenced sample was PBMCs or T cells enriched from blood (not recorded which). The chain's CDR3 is CASSTEQQDIRAFF. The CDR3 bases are TGTGCCAGTAGTACCGAGCAACAAGACATCCGAGCTTTCTTT. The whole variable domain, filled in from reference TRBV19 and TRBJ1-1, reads DGGITQSPKYLFRKEGQNVTLSCEQNLNHDAMYWYRQDPGQGLRLIYYSQIVNDFQKGDIAEGYSVSREKKESFPLTVTSAQKNPTAFYLCASSTEQQDIRAFFGQGTRLTVV.